The clone carrying this T cell receptor beta chain is medium-sized. Its matching antigen is unknown. The CDR3 loop spans 15 amino acids. Germline CDR1 MNHNS, CDR2 SASEGT. V was cut by 1 base and J by 10 bases, with 14 bases left in between. The data are from a study of metastatic and nonmetastatic thyroid tumors. At the level of the study: Repertoires from blood and tumor or nodule tissue of malignant and benign thyroid patients were compared.

Study observations and caveats: Malignant tumors reportedly showed significantly higher TCR beta diversity than benign nodules in both blood and tumor.

Authors' data handling: Building a distant-metastasis classifier for papillary thyroid cancer drew on CDR3 differences across clinicopathological groups. TCRdb reprocessed the PCR reads via MiXCR. TCRdb's processing, not the study's, gives the V and J calls here. This table has approximately 35,000 clones, about a fifth appearing once. Patients had received no treatment of any kind before thyroid surgery. V usage is TRBV6-1 and J usage is TRBJ1-6; D possibly corresponds to TRBD1 (6 bases). The sample was tumor tissue. The sequence was obtained from a male donor with papillary thyroid cancer or a benign thyroid nodule (not recorded which). Some clones in this sample may be carry-over from other donors' samples. Here the CDR3 DNA reads TGTGCCAGCAGTGAAGGGGGGCCACGGGGGTCACCCCTCCACTTT. Encoded protein: CASSEGGPRGSPLHF.